One and the same sample provided the 2 T cell receptor beta chains below, sequenced in a study of cytomegalovirus exposure and HLA in healthy donors. The primer mix had 60 Vbeta and 13 Jbeta primers. TCRdb keeps only in-frame clones here, not all; method: immunoSEQ multiplex PCR. The sample carries 110,000 to 150,000 clones, just under 70% recorded once. Sequenced input: PBMCs. Source of these receptors: a man aged 55 to 69 in good health and CMV-seronegative.

The chain is built from TRBV27 and TRBJ2-1; D possibly corresponds to TRBD2 (6 bases). CDR3 size: 13 residues. In germline, CDR1 is MNHEY, CDR2 SMNVEV (reference sequence). Trimming took off 1 base at V and 8 bases at J, with 9 bases between the two ends. The CDR3 sequence is CASSLYRDYEQFF. The CDR3 DNA is TGTGCCAGCAGTTTATACCGGGACTATGAGCAGTTCTTC.

The chain is built from TRBV11-3 and TRBJ1-6; 7 bases match TRBD1. V was clipped by 4 bases and J by 8 bases; unmatched bases: 11. The CDR3 length is 16 residues. Germline lookup yields CDR1 SGHNT and CDR2 YENEEA. The CDR3 region has the DNA TGTGCCAGCAGCTCGAAGGGGGCGAGGAATTATTCACCCCTCCACTTT. Translation gives CASSSKGARNYSPLHF.